The 25 T cell receptor beta chains listed next were all sequenced from one sample in a study of immune evolution from preneoplasia to lung adenocarcinoma. Repertoires were generated with immunoSEQ multiplex PCR, while TCRdb's copy carries only in-frame clones and drops some. The table includes approximately 4,800 clones, more than 70% detected once. Specimen: FFPE lung adenocarcinoma in situ tissue. These receptors were obtained from an older person with lung adenocarcinoma.

V gene TRBV11-2 combines with J gene TRBJ1-1; D remains unclear. Trimming pared 1 base from V and 3 bases from J, leaving 9 bases between. CDR1 and CDR2 from the germline V gene are SGHAT and FQNNGV. The CDR3 extends over 14 amino acids. CDR3 in amino acids: CASSLARSYTEAFF. CDR3 nucleotide sequence: TGTGCCAGCAGCTTAGCTCGGAGCTACACTGAAGCTTTCTTT.

The chain employs TRBV18 and TRBJ1-4; TRBD1 agrees at 7 bases. CDR1 and CDR2 (germline): KGHSH, LQKENI. V dropped 4 bases and J dropped 7; count of bases not matched to a gene: 6. The CDR3 runs 14 residues. CDR3: CASSLNRGGEKLFF. The CDR3 nucleotides are TGTGCCAGCTCACTTAACAGGGGTGGTGAAAAACTGTTTTTT.

With regard to this clone: Given the absence of the conserved phenylalanine or tryptophan at the CDR3 end, a read error is likely. The limits of the CDR3 on the DNA are not certain, so only TCRdb's listed CDR3 is given. V usage is TRBV30 and J usage is TRBJ2-7; the table calls TRBD2, which could not be checked here. The V gene's germline CDR1 is GTSNPN and CDR2 SVGIG (reference sequence). The CDR3 contains 10 residues when both ends are counted. The chain's CDR3 is CAWARLAGAD.

This chain connects TRBV5-1 to TRBJ1-4; D perhaps matches TRBD1 (5 bases). V was shortened by 4 bases and J by 4 bases, with 8 bases between the two germline ends. Germline V gene lookup returns CDR1 SGHRS and CDR2 YFSETQ. The CDR3 is 13 amino acids. Written as DNA, the CDR3 is TGCGCCAGCAGCCGGGGCGTTAATGAAAAACTGTTTTTT. Its translation: CASSRGVNEKLFF.

This clone was seen a handful of times. V is TRBV5-1 and J is TRBJ2-7; TRBD1 aligns across 8 bases. Per the germline V gene, CDR1 is SGHRS and CDR2 is YFSETQ. This CDR3 has 16 amino acids. V trimming: 2 bases; J trimming: 2 bases; junction bases outside the gene matches: 9. The CDR3 here is CASSFPPGQVTYEQYF. The CDR3 DNA follows: TGCGCCAGCAGCTTCCCACCGGGACAGGTTACCTACGAGCAGTACTTC.

The chain has TRBV10-3 and TRBJ2-7; D is possibly TRBD2 (6 bases). The CDR3 covers 14 residues. Trimming took off 3 bases at V and 7 bases at J, with 16 bases between the two ends. Germline CDR1 reads ENHRY; CDR2 reads SYGVKD. CDR3 sequence reads: CAISDFYPGREQYF. The CDR3 DNA reads TGTGCCATCAGTGACTTTTACCCGGGGAGGGAGCAGTACTTC.

The V gene is TRBV7-9, the J gene TRBJ1-1; D unresolved. The CDR3 covers 15 residues. The germline gives CDR1 SEHNR, CDR2 FQNEAQ (reference sequence). V gave up 7 bases and J gave up 4 bases, with 19 bases separating them. In DNA, the CDR3 is TGTGCCAGCACCCCCTCGGAACTCCCTAGCACTGAAGCTTTCTTT. This encodes CASTPSELPSTEAFF.

The J gene is TRBJ2-1, the V gene TRBV6-1; tentatively, D is TRBD1 or TRBD2 (5 bases each). Germline CDR1 reads MNHNS; CDR2 reads SASEGT. CDR3 length equals 16 residues. V shed 4 bases and J shed 5 bases, with 18 bases lying between them. The CDR3 DNA follows: TGTGCCAGCAGTGTCGGACAATTCGGAGGAAACAATGAGCAGTTCTTC. This codes for CASSVGQFGGNNEQFF.

The J gene is TRBJ2-3, the V gene TRBV5-8, with 8 bases aligning to TRBD1. V was pared by 2 bases and J by 8 bases, with 13 bases of the junction left unmatched. The CDR3 covers 16 residues. Per germline, CDR1 SGHTS and CDR2 YDEGEE. CDR3 loop: CASSLTGGAKGSTQYF. The DNA for the CDR3 is TGTGCCAGCAGCTTAACAGGGGGAGCTAAAGGGAGTACGCAGTATTTT.

The chain has TRBV6-5 and TRBJ2-2; D perhaps matches TRBD1 (5 bases). V was trimmed by 0 bases and J by 6 bases, leaving 11 bases between them. Germline CDR1 is MNHEY and CDR2 is SVGAGI. CDR3 size: 15 residues. The CDR3 sequence: CASSYSSGFSGELFF. DNA for the CDR3: TGTGCCAGCAGTTACTCGTCAGGGTTTTCCGGGGAGCTGTTTTTT.

CDR3 amino acids: CASSTRPSEGYGYTF. The CDR3 DNA sequence: TGTGCCAGTAGTACCCGCCCTTCTGAGGGATATGGCTACACCTTC. The chain uses TRBV19 and TRBJ1-2; D remains unclear. Germline V gene data show CDR1 as LNHDA and CDR2 as SQIVND (reference sequence). This CDR3 has 15 residues. V lost 4 bases and J lost 5, with 17 bases in between.

The chain employs TRBV7-9 and TRBJ1-2; TRBD1 is a possible D gene (5 bases). Germline CDR1 and CDR2: SEHNR and FQNEAQ (reference sequence). This CDR3 has 14 amino acids. Trimming took off 4 bases at V and 0 bases at J, with 9 bases between the two ends. For the CDR3, the DNA is TGTGCCAGCAGCTCGACAGTCTCTAACTATGGCTACACCTTC. As protein: CASSSTVSNYGYTF.

V usage is TRBV11-2 and J usage is TRBJ1-1; D not certain. V lost 0 bases and J 7 bases, leaving 9 bases between the germline ends. The V gene's germline CDR1 is SGHAT and CDR2 FQNNGV. The CDR3 totals 13 residues. The CDR3 sequence: CASSLDMGYEAFF. The CDR3 bases are TGTGCCAGCAGCTTAGATATGGGTTATGAAGCTTTCTTT.

CDR3 sequence (DNA): TGCAGCGCCGCACTTACCGGGACTTCAACCTACGAGCAGTACTTC. As protein: CSAALTGTSTYEQYF. The chain combines TRBV29-1 with TRBJ2-7; a possible D gene is TRBD2 (6 bases). V shed 7 bases and J shed 2 bases, with 21 bases lying between them. The length of the CDR3 is 15 residues. Germline-derived CDR1 and CDR2 are SQVTM and ANQGSEA.

The chain recombines TRBV9 with TRBJ2-2; possible D gene TRBD2, 6 bases. The CDR3 sequence is 15 residues long. Germline CDR1 reads SGDLS; CDR2 reads YYNGEE. The V and J ends lost 4 bases and 5 bases respectively, with 15 bases between them. The CDR3 sequence is CASSPLTGVTGELFF. Written as DNA, the CDR3 is TGTGCCAGCAGCCCTCTAACGGGAGTGACCGGGGAGCTGTTTTTT.

The J gene is TRBJ2-2, the V gene TRBV7-9; TRBD2 agrees at 13 bases. Germline assignment: CDR1 SEHNR and CDR2 FQNEAQ (reference sequence). V lost 5 bases to trimming and J lost 4 bases; unmatched junction nucleotides: 4. The CDR3 extends over 16 amino acids. In DNA, the CDR3 is TGTGCCAGCAGCCGACTAGCGGGAGGTGCCACCGGGGAGCTGTTTTTT. As protein: CASSRLAGGATGELFF.

The chain couples TRBV4-1 to TRBJ1-1; D unresolved. Trimming cost V 1 base and J 1 base, with 22 bases left between them. From germline, CDR1 is MGHRA and CDR2 YSYEKL. This CDR3 is built from 19 residues. This CDR3 is CASSQVPIIRGSTNTEAFF. The CDR3 DNA reads as TGCGCCAGCAGCCAAGTACCAATCATCCGGGGAAGTACGAACACTGAAGCTTTCTTT.

The chain carries TRBV2 and TRBJ1-2; D ambiguous. CDR3 length: 12 amino acids. CDR1 and CDR2 from the germline V gene are SNHLY and FYNNEI. The V end lost 7 bases, the J end lost 4 bases, and 10 bases lay between the germline ends. CDR3 in DNA: TGTGCCAGCACCCGGGAGCGCTATGGCTACACCTTC. It yields the protein CASTRERYGYTF.

The chain uses TRBV5-1 and TRBJ2-7; 10 bases are shared with TRBD1. The CDR3 has 15 residues. Germline-derived CDR1 and CDR2 are SGHRS and YFSETQ. V trimming: 3 bases; J trimming: 0 bases; junction bases outside the gene matches: 3. In DNA form, the CDR3 reads TGCGCCAGCAGCTACCGGACAGGGGGCTCCTACGAGCAGTACTTC. Amino acids: CASSYRTGGSYEQYF.

The rearrangement uses TRBV23-1 and TRBJ2-3; 7 bases align to TRBD2. TRBV23-1 is an open reading frame whose function is uncertain. The CDR3 sequence is 19 residues long. V lost 2 bases to trimming and J lost 2 bases; unmatched junction nucleotides: 16. The CDR3 sequence is CASSQDRVTGGPHTDTQYF. In DNA, the CDR3 is TGCGCCAGCAGTCAAGATCGTGTGACGGGAGGTCCGCACACAGATACGCAGTATTTT.

This clone was recorded only once. The V call is TRBV11-2, the J call TRBJ2-7, with TRBD2 identical over 10 bases. V was pared by 0 bases and J by 7 bases, with 6 bases of the junction left unmatched. CDR3 length: 15 amino acids. Germline CDR1 is SGHAT and CDR2 is FQNNGV. CDR3 residues: CASSLDPLAGREQYF. The DNA of the CDR3 is TGTGCCAGCAGCTTAGACCCACTAGCGGGAAGGGAGCAGTACTTC.

The chain joins TRBV30 to TRBJ1-1, with D uncertain. Germline V CDR1 and CDR2: GTSNPN, SVGIG (reference sequence). Between the trimmed V and J ends, which lost 4 bases and 3 bases, there was a span of 15 bases. The length of the CDR3 is 14 residues. CDR3 sequence: CAWTTGPFDTEAFF. DNA for the CDR3: TGTGCCTGGACCACTGGACCGTTTGACACTGAAGCTTTCTTT. Filled out from reference TRBV30 and TRBJ1-1, the complete variable domain reads SQTIHQWPATLVQPVGSPLSLECTVEGTSNPNLYWYRQAAGRGLQLLFYSVGIGQISSEVPQNLSASRPQDRQFILSSKKLLLSDSGFYLCAWTTGPFDTEAFFGQGTRLTVV.

The chain joins TRBV27 to TRBJ2-7, with D unclear. CDR1 and CDR2 (germline): MNHEY, SMNVEV (reference sequence). Trimming left V 2 bases short and J 2 bases short, with 10 bases between. The CDR3 is made up of 14 amino acids. In nucleotides, the CDR3 is TGTGCCAGCAGTTTACAACCGAAACCCTACGAGCAGTACTTC. Its protein is CASSLQPKPYEQYF.

In its sample, this clone was seen once. The chain links TRBV29-1 to TRBJ2-2, with a weak D call TRBD1 (5 bases). Trimming took 7 bases from V and 3 from J, leaving 12 bases between them. This CDR3 comprises 13 residues. Germline V lookup: CDR1 SQVTM, CDR2 ANQGSEA. CDR3 amino acids: CSAEGADTGELFF. The CDR3 DNA reads as TGCAGCGCCGAAGGGGCAGACACCGGGGAGCTGTTTTTT.

The V gene is TRBV7-9, the J gene TRBJ1-2; D not certain. Trimming stripped 5 bases from V and 0 bases from J, with 19 bases between. The germline CDR1 and CDR2 sequences are SEHNR and FQNEAQ (reference sequence). This CDR3 contains 17 residues. The CDR3: CASSRLLDLKANYGYTF. For the CDR3, the DNA is TGTGCCAGCAGCCGACTTTTAGATCTGAAAGCTAACTATGGCTACACCTTC.